This note documents a single T cell receptor beta chain sequence. Its antigen is still unknown. Compared with germline, one end of the junction differs, possibly owing to a read error. This PCR relied on a set of 60 Vbeta primers and 13 Jbeta primers. Per the original methods: In a later analysis, approximately 80 million unique TCR beta chains included roughly 11 million shared by two or more donors. Here immunoSEQ multiplex PCR was the method, and the copy in TCRdb shows in-frame clones only, minus some. V, J and clone size reflect that table, while D and trimming were determined from the DNA. The sample comprises 150,000 to 180,000 clones, approximately 85% of which are singletons, and 2.3% rests with the top ten. The sample is drawn from a study of cytomegalovirus exposure and HLA in healthy donors. Study-wide results and caveats: Rare TCR sequences predominated, though certain public TCRs were found in many donors. In a later analysis, approximately 15,000 TCR beta sequences were associated with HLA alleles at 0.05 false discovery rate. Earlier analysis yielded a pattern in which most TCR beta V segments were productive about 87% or about 30% of the time.

The germline gives CDR1 SEHNR, CDR2 FQNEAQ (reference sequence). This CDR3 comprises 17 residues. This chain connects TRBV7-9 to TRBJ2-2, with 7 bases identical to TRBD1. The material sequenced was PBMCs. This TCR derives from a woman under 30 in good health and CMV-seronegative. The CDR3, as DNA: TGTTCCAGCAGCTTAGATTTTTCAGGACAGGCGACCGGGGAGCTGTTTTTT. Amino acids: CSSSLDFSGQATGELFF.